The sequence of this T cell receptor (beta chain) was determined in a study of T cell responses to AZD1222 COVID-19 vaccine. Looked up from germline, CDR1 is MNHEY and CDR2 is SVGAGI. Trimming took 7 bases from V and 7 from J; bases not matched to a gene: 9. This CDR3 spans 14 amino acids. This table comes from immunoSEQ multiplex PCR, and its TCRdb copy is limited to in-frame clones, with some not included. The data show 150,000 to 200,000 clones, with about 90% seen just once and about 1% held by the top ten. The chain joins TRBV6-5 to TRBJ1-5; 8 nucleotides match TRBD1. The receptor was derived from an adult who received the AZD1222 COVID-19 vaccine. Sequencing was performed on peripheral blood, taken 28 days after the second AZD1222 dose. CDR3 bases: TGTGCCAGCATGAGGGGACAGGAGGGACAGCCCCAGCATTTT. This encodes CASMRGQEGQPQHF.